This T cell receptor beta chain comes out of a study of Graves' ophthalmopathy and Graves' hyperthyroidism. This clonotype showed up many times. From RNA, the CDR3 regions of TCR beta chains were amplified and sequenced. Following a first-round RT-PCR that used HTBI primers, a second-round multiplex PCR was carried out. TCRdb reanalysed the multiplex PCR reads using MiXCR and keeps one entry per CDR3 protein. Seen here are 210,000 or so distinct CDR3 sequences, less than 30% observed once, and the top ten hold 9.1%. Sequenced sample: peripheral blood. The clonotype was recovered from a man aged 45 to 65 with Graves' ophthalmopathy.

The CDR3 sequence is CASSYRGQFQETQYF. The CDR3 coding sequence is TGTGCCAGCAGCTACCGGGGCCAGTTTCAAGAGACCCAGTACTTC. This chain uses TRBV3-1 with TRBJ2-5; D tentatively reads TRBD1 or TRBD2 (5 bases each). V lost 5 bases to trimming and J lost 2 bases, with 15 bases between them. This CDR3 is 15 amino acids long. Germline V lookup: CDR1 LGHDT, CDR2 YNNKEL (reference sequence).